Each of the 29 T cell receptor beta chains below was sequenced from the same sample in a study of blood T cell repertoires in COVID-19. Clones were sequenced by immunoSEQ multiplex PCR, and TCRdb holds only the in-frame ones, with some missing. Of roughly 410,000 clones listed, more than 70% are singletons. Sample: peripheral blood. All receptors derive from an older woman with COVID-19, enrolled during active disease.

The V gene is TRBV7-2, the J gene TRBJ1-3; D gene ambiguous. The CDR3 runs to 16 residues. CDR1 and CDR2 (germline): SGHTA, FQGNSA. V was cut by 5 bases and J by 1 base, with 15 bases left in between. CDR3 loop: CASSQDPGWSGNTIYF. CDR3 DNA sequence: TGTGCCAGCAGCCAAGATCCGGGGTGGTCTGGAAACACCATATATTTT.

In this sample, this clone turned up once. The chain recombines TRBV5-1 with TRBJ1-6; TRBD1 aligns across 7 bases. J gave up 5 bases and V 3 bases, and 5 bases lay outside the gene matches. The germline gives CDR1 SGHRS, CDR2 YFSETQ. The CDR3 runs to 15 residues. The CDR3 is CASSSGTAHNSPLHF. In DNA form, the CDR3 reads TGCGCCAGCAGCTCCGGGACAGCCCATAATTCACCCCTCCACTTT.

The chain is built from TRBV18 and TRBJ1-4, with a weak D call TRBD1 (5 bases). V was trimmed by 5 bases and J by 0 bases, leaving 10 bases between them. Germline CDR1 reads KGHSH; CDR2 reads LQKENI. The CDR3 consists of 15 residues. The CDR3 DNA follows: TGTGCCAGCTCAAGGGACTACACAACTAATGAAAAACTGTTTTTT. Its translation: CASSRDYTTNEKLFF.

This clone was counted between two and nine times. This chain uses TRBV9 with TRBJ1-1; TRBD1 agrees at 7 bases. The CDR3 loop spans 13 amino acids. Trimming at V came to 0 bases and at J to 10 bases, leaving 6 bases not matched to a gene. Germline assignment: CDR1 SGDLS and CDR2 YYNGEE. Written as DNA, the CDR3 is TGTGCCAGCAGCGTAGGTGACAGGGAGGCAGCTTTCTTT. It encodes CASSVGDREAAFF.

This rearrangement joins TRBV6-5 to TRBJ2-7, with 12 nucleotides matching TRBD2. V trimming: 5 bases; J trimming: 10 bases; junction bases outside the gene matches: 9. Germline assignment: CDR1 MNHEY and CDR2 SVGAGI. The CDR3 length is 14 residues. The CDR3 DNA reads as TGTGCCAGCAGTCCTCCAGCTAGCGGGGGGGCACAGTACTTC. Translated: CASSPPASGGAQYF.

The chain couples TRBV19 to TRBJ1-3, with TRBD1 identical over 7 bases. Germline CDR1 reads LNHDA; CDR2 reads SQIVND (reference sequence). The junction had 6 bases not matched to a gene; V was cut back by 4 bases and J by 0 bases. The CDR3 loop spans 16 amino acids. The CDR3 DNA follows: TGTGCCAGTAGTACCTGGACAGGCCACTCTGGAAACACCATATATTTT. Translating it yields CASSTWTGHSGNTIYF.

V usage is TRBV7-2 and J usage is TRBJ1-2; tentative D call: TRBD1 (5 bases). The CDR3 length is 14 residues. V was pared by 1 base and J by 4 bases, with 10 bases between. CDR1 is SGHTA, CDR2 FQGNSA, per germline. The chain's CDR3 is CASSLVQGGYGYTF. The DNA of the CDR3 is TGTGCCAGCAGCTTAGTCCAGGGAGGCTATGGCTACACCTTC.

This rearrangement joins TRBV5-4 to TRBJ1-4; 9 nucleotides line up with TRBD1. V trimming: 4 bases; J trimming: 6 bases; junction bases outside the gene matches: 16. The CDR3 is 18 residues long. Germline CDR1 is SGHNT and CDR2 is YYREEE (reference sequence). CDR3 DNA sequence: TGTGCCAGCAGCCACAAACCCGGGACAGGGTCGGGGGATGAAAAACTGTTTTTT. Protein product: CASSHKPGTGSGDEKLFF.

The rearrangement uses TRBV6-1 and TRBJ1-5; D perhaps matches TRBD1 (5 bases). Germline CDR1 and CDR2: MNHNS and SASEGT. Trimming left V 1 base short and J 5 bases short, with 12 bases between. CDR3 length: 15 amino acids. The CDR3 reads CASSEVRRGHQPQHF. The CDR3 nucleotides read TGTGCCAGCAGTGAAGTTAGGAGGGGACATCAGCCCCAGCATTTT.

Written as DNA, the CDR3 is TGTGCCAGCAGCCAGGACAGGGACACTGAAGCTTTCTTT. It is translated as CASSQDRDTEAFF. This chain uses TRBV7-8 with TRBJ1-1, with 8 bases identical to TRBD1. The V and J ends lost 5 bases and 3 bases, in that order; junction bases with no gene match: 2. The V gene's germline CDR1 is SGHVS and CDR2 FQNEAQ. CDR3 length: 13 amino acids.

This CDR3 reads CASSLAQGFGYTF. DNA of the CDR3: TGTGCCAGCAGCTTGGCCCAGGGTTTTGGCTACACCTTC. This sequence joins TRBV5-6 and TRBJ1-2; D is perhaps TRBD1 (5 bases). The CDR3 is 13 amino acids. The germline CDR1 and CDR2 sequences are SGHDT and YYEEEE. Trimming shortened V by 0 bases and J by 7 bases, and 10 bases separated the two germline ends.

This chain links TRBV5-1 with TRBJ2-5; 8 bases are shared with TRBD2. The junction had 5 bases not matched to a gene; V was cut back by 4 bases and J by 3 bases. The CDR3 covers 14 residues. Germline loops: CDR1 SGHRS, CDR2 YFSETQ. This chain's CDR3 is CASSEPAGEETQYF. CDR3 sequence (DNA): TGCGCCAGCAGCGAACCAGCGGGGGAAGAGACCCAGTACTTC.

This chain connects TRBV10-3 to TRBJ2-3, with no clear D. This CDR3 has 14 amino acids. The germline V and J ends were trimmed by 10 bases and 0 bases, with 14 bases remaining between them. Germline-derived CDR1 and CDR2 are ENHRY and SYGVKD. The CDR3 DNA is TGTGCCACCCAAGACTTAACAAGCACAGATACGCAGTATTTT. Translated: CATQDLTSTDTQYF.

V and J are TRBV28 and TRBJ2-7, with a weak D call TRBD2 (6 bases). Trimming took off 2 bases at V and 2 bases at J, with 10 bases between the two ends. Germline-derived CDR1 and CDR2 are MDHEN and SYDVKM. The CDR3 extends over 14 amino acids. Here the CDR3 DNA reads TGTGCCAGCAGTTTAGGTAGCGGAGCCTACGAGCAGTACTTC. Amino acids: CASSLGSGAYEQYF.

V is TRBV7-3 and J is TRBJ1-1, with D possibly matching TRBD1 (6 bases). Germline assignment: CDR1 SGHTA and CDR2 FQGTGA. The CDR3 has 14 residues. Trimming removed 2 bases from V and 1 base from J, with 8 bases in between. The CDR3 sequence is CASSLGRGNTEAFF. CDR3 bases: TGTGCCAGCAGCTTAGGCAGGGGGAACACTGAAGCTTTCTTT.

V is TRBV5-1 and J is TRBJ1-1; weak D call: TRBD1 (6 bases). This CDR3 has 15 residues. V was pared by 0 bases and J by 1 base, with 10 bases between. Per germline, CDR1 SGHRS and CDR2 YFSETQ. CDR3 nucleotides: TGCGCCAGCAGCTTGGCGGCCAGGGGGAACACTGAAGCTTTCTTT. It codes for CASSLAARGNTEAFF.

The rearrangement links TRBV10-1 to TRBJ1-1; D gene ambiguous. V shed 7 bases and J shed 0 bases, with 12 bases lying between them. Germline V gene sequence: CDR1 WNHNN, CDR2 SYGVQD (reference sequence). This CDR3 contains 14 residues. CDR3 DNA sequence: TGCGCCAGCATTCTGAGCGTCGTGAACACTGAAGCTTTCTTT. Encoded protein: CASILSVVNTEAFF.

The chain recombines TRBV6-5 with TRBJ1-5; D perhaps matches TRBD1 (5 bases). Germline lookup yields CDR1 MNHEY and CDR2 SVGAGI. Between the trimmed V and J ends, which lost 6 bases and 6 bases, there was a span of 12 bases. The CDR3 runs to 13 residues. Here the CDR3 reads CASSGTGGQPQHF. The CDR3, as DNA: TGTGCCAGCAGCGGAACGGGGGGTCAGCCCCAGCATTTT.

The chain joins TRBV4-2 to TRBJ1-3, with D possibly being TRBD1 (5 bases). Germline lookup yields CDR1 LGHNA and CDR2 YNFKEQ. This CDR3 is 15 amino acids long. V was trimmed by 8 bases and J by 0 bases, leaving 14 bases between them. The CDR3 region is CASGKWGGSGNTIYF. As DNA, the CDR3 is TGTGCCAGCGGAAAGTGGGGGGGCTCTGGAAACACCATATATTTT.

The rearrangement joins TRBV30 to TRBJ2-1; 11 bases map to TRBD2. This CDR3 contains 18 residues. From germline, CDR1 is GTSNPN and CDR2 SVGIG (reference sequence). With 0 bases clipped from V and 9 bases from J, the junction kept 16 bases outside the gene matches. For the CDR3, the DNA is TGTGCCTGGAGTGTACAATCCACAATAGCGGGGGGGCCTTGTGAGCAGTTCTTC. Translation gives CAWSVQSTIAGGPCEQFF.

This clone has a single count. The gene calls are TRBV27 and TRBJ1-6; 9 nucleotides match TRBD1. V shed 6 bases and J 6 bases; nucleotides not matched to a gene: 12. The CDR3 loop spans 17 amino acids. Germline-derived CDR1 and CDR2 are MNHEY and SMNVEV (reference sequence). CDR3 sequence: CASRGQGLPVGNSPLHF. CDR3 nucleotides: TGTGCCAGCAGGGGACAGGGTTTACCTGTTGGTAATTCACCCCTCCACTTT.

The chain carries TRBV6-5 and TRBJ1-1; no clear D gene. Germline V lookup: CDR1 MNHEY, CDR2 SVGAGI. This CDR3 has 13 amino acids. V dropped 2 bases and J dropped 5 bases, with 9 bases sitting between them. DNA for the CDR3: TGTGCCAGCAGTTACCGTCCCCGGACTGAAGCTTTCTTT. The encoded protein is CASSYRPRTEAFF.

Concerning this clone itself: The sample has other DNA sequences that encode this CDR3 too. The chain employs TRBV3-1 (or the pseudogene TRBV3-2) and TRBJ2-2; TRBD2 might be the D (5 bases). V lost 4 bases and J 5 bases, leaving 8 bases between the germline ends. The CDR3 covers 13 residues. The germline CDR1 and CDR2 sequences are LGHDT and YNNKEL (reference sequence). CDR3 protein: CASSRRGTGELFF. CDR3 DNA: TGTGCCAGCAGCCGCCGGGGAACCGGGGAGCTGTTTTTT.

The chain links TRBV11-3 to TRBJ1-4, with 7 bases that match TRBD1. This CDR3 contains 13 residues. The V gene end was trimmed by 4 bases and the J gene end by 12 bases; junction bases not matched to a gene: 8. CDR1 is SGHNT, CDR2 YENEEA, per germline. As DNA, the CDR3 is TGTGCCAGCAGCTCCCGACAGGGCGGAGAACTGTTTTTT. Its protein product is CASSSRQGGELFF.

The gene calls are TRBV11-2 and TRBJ1-5; maybe TRBD1 (5 bases). Germline-derived CDR1 and CDR2 are SGHAT and FQNNGV. This CDR3 contains 15 residues. Deletions cut 4 bases from V and 2 bases from J, with 12 bases between. The CDR3 coding sequence is TGTGCCAGCAGCTCAGACCCGGGGGGCAATCAGCCCCAGCATTTT. Protein product: CASSSDPGGNQPQHF.

This clone was picked up a small number of times. The CDR3, as DNA: TGTGCCAGCAGTCCGGGGACAGCCAGCAATCAGCCCCAGCATTTT. This gives the protein CASSPGTASNQPQHF. The V and J genes are TRBV27 and TRBJ1-5; 7 bases map to TRBD1. This CDR3 is 15 amino acids long. J gave up 1 base and V 5 bases, and 5 bases lay outside the gene matches. Germline lookup yields CDR1 MNHEY and CDR2 SMNVEV (reference sequence).

The chain combines TRBV5-1 with TRBJ1-2; TRBD1 is a possible D gene (6 bases). The germline gives CDR1 SGHRS, CDR2 YFSETQ. V lost 0 bases, J lost 6 bases, and 9 bases lay in between. This CDR3 has 13 amino acids. CDR3 in amino acids: CASSLEGGDGYTF. The CDR3 nucleotides are TGCGCCAGCAGCTTGGAAGGGGGAGATGGCTACACCTTC. Using reference TRBV5-1 and TRBJ1-2 for the parts outside the CDR3, the full variable domain is KAGVTQTPRYLIKTRGQQVTLSCSPISGHRSVSWYQQTPGQGLQFLFEYFSETQRNKGNFPGRFSGRQFSNSRSEMNVSTLELGDSALYLCASSLEGGDGYTFGSGTRLTVV.

The V call is TRBV9, the J call TRBJ1-1; D is ambiguous. V was pared by 3 bases and J by 3 bases, with 12 bases between. CDR3 length: 14 residues. Looked up from germline, CDR1 is SGDLS and CDR2 is YYNGEE. In DNA, the CDR3 is TGTGCCAGCAGCGCCCTACGATTTGACACTGAAGCTTTCTTT. Protein product: CASSALRFDTEAFF.

The rearrangement links TRBV19 to TRBJ1-4, with D maybe TRBD1 (6 bases). Per germline, CDR1 LNHDA and CDR2 SQIVND (reference sequence). V gave up 3 bases and J gave up 10 bases, with 15 bases separating them. CDR3 length: 14 amino acids. CDR3 sequence (DNA): TGTGCCAGTAGTATCCCGGCAGGGGTTGGAAAACTGTTTTTT. It specifies CASSIPAGVGKLFF. The full variable domain, rest sourced from reference TRBV19 and TRBJ1-4, is DGGITQSPKYLFRKEGQNVTLSCEQNLNHDAMYWYRQDPGQGLRLIYYSQIVNDFQKGDIAEGYSVSREKKESFPLTVTSAQKNPTAFYLCASSIPAGVGKLFFGSGTQLSVL.